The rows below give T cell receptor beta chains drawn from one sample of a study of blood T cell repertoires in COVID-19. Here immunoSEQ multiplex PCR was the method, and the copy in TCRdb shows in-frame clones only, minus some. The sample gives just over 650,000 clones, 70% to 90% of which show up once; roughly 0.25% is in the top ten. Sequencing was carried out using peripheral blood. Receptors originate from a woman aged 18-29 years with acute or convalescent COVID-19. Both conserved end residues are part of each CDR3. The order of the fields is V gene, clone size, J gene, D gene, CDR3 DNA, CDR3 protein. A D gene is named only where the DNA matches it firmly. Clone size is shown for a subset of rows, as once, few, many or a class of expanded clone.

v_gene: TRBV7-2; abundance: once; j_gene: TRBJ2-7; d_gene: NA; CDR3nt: TGTGCCAGCACCATATACGGCCAGGGCGAGCAGTACTTC; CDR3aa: CASTIYGQGEQYF
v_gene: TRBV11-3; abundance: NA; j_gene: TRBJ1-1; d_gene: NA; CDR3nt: TGTGCCAGCAGCTTAGCGGGAGGGGGGAGGAACACTGAAGCTTTCTTT; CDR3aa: CASSLAGGGRNTEAFF
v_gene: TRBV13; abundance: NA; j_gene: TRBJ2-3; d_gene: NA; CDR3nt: TGTGCCAGCAGCTTGGGCAGGTATCGCACAGATACGCAGTATTTT; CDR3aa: CASSLGRYRTDTQYF
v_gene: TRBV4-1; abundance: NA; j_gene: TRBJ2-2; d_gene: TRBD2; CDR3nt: TGCGCCAGCAGCTGGGGACTAGGGGTCCCCGGGGAGCTGTTTTTT; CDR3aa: CASSWGLGVPGELFF
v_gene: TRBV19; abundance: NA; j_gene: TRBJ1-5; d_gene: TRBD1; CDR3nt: TGTGCCAGTAGTATTGACAGGGGCGATCAGCCCCAGCATTTT; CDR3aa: CASSIDRGDQPQHF
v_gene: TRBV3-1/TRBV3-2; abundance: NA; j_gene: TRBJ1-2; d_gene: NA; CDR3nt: TGTGCCAGCAGCCAAGCGGATGGCTACACCTTC; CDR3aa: CASSQADGYTF
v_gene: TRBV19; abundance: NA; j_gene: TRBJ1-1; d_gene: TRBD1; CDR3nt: TGTGCCAGTAGTTCCAGACAGGGGGCTACTGAAGCTTTCTTT; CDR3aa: CASSSRQGATEAFF
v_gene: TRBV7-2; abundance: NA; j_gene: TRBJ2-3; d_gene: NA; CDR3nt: TGTGCCAGCAGCTTGGCGGGGCGCACAGATACGCAGTATTTT; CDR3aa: CASSLAGRTDTQYF
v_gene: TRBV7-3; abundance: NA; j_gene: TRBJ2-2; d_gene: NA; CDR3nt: TGTGCCAGCAGCTTGAGTTCAACCGGGGAGCTGTTTTTT; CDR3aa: CASSLSSTGELFF
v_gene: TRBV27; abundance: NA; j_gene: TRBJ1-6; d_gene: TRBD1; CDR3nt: TGTGCCAGCAGTTTATCGGGACAGTTGGGTCCCCTCCACTTT; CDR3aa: CASSLSGQLGPLHF
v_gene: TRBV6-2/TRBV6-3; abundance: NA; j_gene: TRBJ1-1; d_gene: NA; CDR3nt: TGTGCCAGCAGCCACACTGCGGAGGGGTCTGAAGCTTTCTTT; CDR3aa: CASSHTAEGSEAFF
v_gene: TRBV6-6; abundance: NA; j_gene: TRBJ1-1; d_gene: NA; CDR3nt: TGTGCCAGCAGCTTCAACACAGGGTGGAACACTGAAGCTTTCTTT; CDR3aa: CASSFNTGWNTEAFF
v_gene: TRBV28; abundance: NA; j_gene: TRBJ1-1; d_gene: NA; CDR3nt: TGTGCCAGCAGTTCCCCCGCGGGTTTAAGGTCTGAAGCTTTCTTT; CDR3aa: CASSSPAGLRSEAFF
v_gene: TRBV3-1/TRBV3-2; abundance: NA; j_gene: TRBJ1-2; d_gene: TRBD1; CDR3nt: TGTGCCAGCAGCCACCTGGGACAGGCCGCCCAAGGCTACACCTTC; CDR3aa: CASSHLGQAAQGYTF
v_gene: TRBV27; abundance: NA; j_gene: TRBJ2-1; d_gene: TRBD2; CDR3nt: TGTGCCAGCAGCCCCCGGGGGGGAAACAATGAGCAGTTCTTC; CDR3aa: CASSPRGGNNEQFF
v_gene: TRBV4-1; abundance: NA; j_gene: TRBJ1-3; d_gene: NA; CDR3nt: TGCGCCAGCAGCCAAGGGGGGCTAGGAAACACCATATATTTT; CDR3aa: CASSQGGLGNTIYF